This T cell receptor (beta chain) stems from a study of T cells after yellow fever vaccination. The study's findings and limits: It was a weaker secondary response, yet one that peaked faster, at day 5 versus 15. After the booster, roughly 96% of CD4 and roughly nine tenths of CD8 primary-response clones were re-detected.

Template switching with 5'RACE generated the TCR cDNA and added a universal primer site and UMIs. TCRdb itself ran the 5' RACE reads through MiXCR, one entry per CDR3 protein. Among 50,000 or so distinct CDR3 sequences, 7% to 9% were seen once, and the ten largest hold over 25%. This clonotype was recorded many times. As yet, its antigen is unknown. The CDR3 extends over 16 amino acids. The junction had 13 bases not matched to a gene; V was cut back by 2 bases and J by 7 bases. The V gene's germline CDR1 is LGHNA and CDR2 YNFKEQ. This specimen consisted of CD8+ T cells sorted from PBMCs, obtained about 2 weeks after the first yellow fever vaccination. The V and J genes are TRBV4-2 and TRBJ1-1; TRBD1 matches 7 bases. This TCR came from a man between 18 and 29 years old who received the YFV17D yellow fever vaccine. CDR3 in amino acids: CASSQRGQKDYLEAFF. DNA for the CDR3: TGTGCCAGCAGCCAACGGGGACAGAAAGATTACCTTGAAGCTTTCTTT.